This is a list of T cell receptor beta chains from one sample in a study of T-cell memory formation after mild COVID-19. TCRdb itself ran the 5' RACE reads through MiXCR, one entry per CDR3 protein. The sample lists some 300,000 distinct CDR3 sequences; approximately 19% were seen once. Source material: PBMCs or a T cell subset sorted from them (not recorded which). Every receptor here comes from a man between 18 and 29 years old who had mild COVID-19 (a few samples of this study predate the infection). Cell type and time point are not known. CDR3s include the opening cysteine and the closing phenylalanine or tryptophan. D genes are given only for firm matches. Expanded clones are given a class, and other clones once, few, many or no size at all.

d_gene	v_gene	j_gene	abundance	CDR3aa	CDR3nt
NA	TRBV7-9	TRBJ2-1	NA	CAGRYTGAGEQFF	TGTGCCGGAAGGTACACGGGGGCTGGCGAGCAGTTCTTC
NA	TRBV3-1	TRBJ1-1	NA	CASSQAWDNAEAFF	TGTGCCAGCAGCCAAGCTTGGGACAACGCTGAAGCTTTCTTT
NA	TRBV7-2	TRBJ1-1	NA	CASSSPRRLEAFF	TGTGCCAGCAGCTCCCCCCGGAGGCTTGAAGCTTTCTTT
TRBD2	TRBV6-2/TRBV6-3	TRBJ2-1	few	CASSRVTSPISYNEQFF	TGTGCCAGTAGTCGAGTGACTAGCCCGATCTCCTACAATGAGCAGTTCTTC
TRBD1	TRBV5-1	TRBJ2-3	NA	CASSPGQGQSDTQYF	TGCGCCAGCAGCCCGGGACAGGGACAATCAGATACGCAGTATTTT
NA	TRBV7-3	TRBJ2-2	NA	CASSHRQSTGELFF	TGTGCCAGCAGCCACCGACAGTCCACCGGGGAGCTGTTTTTT
NA	TRBV4-3	TRBJ1-5	NA	CASSQQGPSDQPQHF	TGCGCCAGCAGCCAACAGGGACCTTCCGATCAGCCCCAGCATTTT
NA	TRBV7-2	TRBJ1-6	NA	CASSRQDTALHF	TGTGCCAGCAGTCGACAGGACACGGCCCTCCACTTT
NA	TRBV6-4	TRBJ2-3	NA	CASSDVGASTDTQYF	TGTGCCAGCAGTGACGTCGGGGCTAGCACAGATACGCAGTATTTT
TRBD2	TRBV27	TRBJ2-7	few	CASSLAGGSSYEQYF	TGTGCCAGCAGTTTAGCGGGGGGGAGCTCCTACGAGCAGTACTTC